The clone carrying this T cell receptor (beta chain) was found a few times. Its antigen is undetermined. Trimming removed 0 bases from V and 4 bases from J, with 9 bases in between. The CDR3 is 14 amino acids. The germline gives CDR1 SGHNT, CDR2 YYREEE (reference sequence). The data derive from a study of T cells after yellow fever vaccination. The study, taken as a whole, reports: Reappearing after the booster were most of the clones from primary vaccination (roughly 96% CD4, approximately 89% CD8). One caveat is that FACS-sorted repertoires could contain abundant clonotypes contaminating from the bulk population.

For TCR, cDNA came from 5'RACE template switching, which added a universal primer site and UMIs. TCRdb independently ran MiXCR on the 5' RACE reads; one entry per CDR3 protein. Of under 200,000 distinct CDR3 sequences listed, 11% were seen once; the top ten hold 36%. The receptor's source is a man between 18 and 35 years old who received the YFV17D yellow fever vaccine. V is TRBV5-4 and J is TRBJ2-3; D is unclear. The sample was CD8+ T cells sorted from PBMCs, taken 15 days after the yellow fever booster vaccination. The CDR3 DNA is TGTGCCAGCAGCTTGGACATGCGGCCAGATACGCAGTATTTT. Translation: CASSLDMRPDTQYF.